This T cell receptor (beta chain) was observed in a study of OX40 agonist ivuxolimab in advanced cancers. Study at large: Treatment received earlier with anti-PD-1, anti-PD-L1 or anti-CTLA-4 agents was allowed, and 40% had some. Whole-study findings and limits: Relative to CD4+, CD8+ T cells held more expanded clones on average.

The CDR3 consists of 14 residues. Germline V gene lookup returns CDR1 SEHNR and CDR2 FQNEAQ (reference sequence). V lost 3 bases to trimming and J lost 1 base, with 9 bases between them. Profiling relied on immunoSEQ multiplex PCR, and the TCRdb table lists in-frame clones only, not all of them. The sample consists of tens of thousands of clones, around 86% of them appearing once. The cohort excluded patients with autoimmune disease history or systemic immunosuppression. Cycle 7 day 1, cycle 4 day 1, and baseline were the timepoints at which blood was sampled. Concerning this clone: The antigen remains unidentified.

This clonotype was sampled from an adult with an advanced solid tumor such as melanoma, head and neck, liver or kidney cancer. The gene calls are TRBV7-9 and TRBJ2-5; D possibly uses TRBD1 or TRBD2 (5 bases each). The starting material was CD4+ or CD8+ T cells sorted from blood, obtained in a trial of the OX40 agonist ivuxolimab. This CDR3 reads CASSLGGGQETQYF. The DNA for the CDR3 is TGTGCCAGCAGCTTGGGTGGGGGCCAAGAGACCCAGTACTTC.